The TCR beta chain described here comes from a study of cytomegalovirus exposure and HLA in healthy donors. Study-level points and caveats: In terms of immune exposure information, only CMV serostatus was available. A list of 150 to 200 TCR beta chains associated with cytomegalovirus was given. Several V segments, TRBV6-2 and TRBV6-3 among them, could not be told apart and were dropped.

Primers included in the PCR were 60 Vbeta and 13 Jbeta primers. Authors' processing steps: An analysis performed later counted about 80 million unique TCR beta chains (roughly 11 million of them shared). Only in-frame clones appear in the TCRdb table, and some are missing; sequencing was by immunoSEQ multiplex PCR. That table supplies the V and J calls and clone size; D and trimming were determined from the DNA. Altogether about 110,000 clones are present, roughly 76% being singletons, with the ten largest covering 6.9%. This clone has more than one count but fewer than ten. Its specificity is unknown. After removal of 4 bases from V and 10 bases from J, the junction contained 13 bases not matched to a gene. Germline V gene sequence: CDR1 SGHTS, CDR2 YDEGEE. The CDR3 sequence is 17 residues long.

The chain carries TRBV5-8 and TRBJ2-1, with TRBD2 matching 14 bases. The source is a man aged 25-40 years in good health and CMV-seropositive. The specimen sequenced was PBMCs. CDR3 region: CASSRLGLAGGQREQFF. The CDR3 DNA sequence: TGTGCCAGCAGCAGGCTCGGACTAGCGGGGGGCCAAAGGGAGCAGTTCTTC.